This T cell receptor (beta chain) was identified during a study of T cells in Graves' hyperthyroidism and ophthalmopathy. This clonotype occurred many times. The antigen is undetermined. There were TCR beta CDR3 regions amplified from RNA transcripts. HTBI primers were employed in a first-round RT-PCR of the TCR CDR3. MiXCR, applied by TCRdb to the multiplex PCR reads, yields one record per CDR3 protein. The sample includes roughly 380,000 distinct CDR3 sequences, approximately 15% seen only once; the top ten take approximately 11%. Findings and caveats of the study: Before onset, by a median of around 6.1 months, the model predicted ophthalmopathy.

The TCR sequence derives from a woman aged 60-75 years with Graves' hyperthyroidism. The specimen sequenced was blood.

The CDR3 sequence: CASSLRREYNEQFF. In DNA, the CDR3 is TGTGCCAGCAGCTTACGGCGGGAGTACAATGAGCAGTTCTTC. The chain links TRBV11-3 to TRBJ2-1, with TRBD2 matching over 7 bases. Germline CDR1 is SGHNT and CDR2 is YENEEA. CDR3 length: 14 amino acids. V was clipped by 2 bases and J by 4 bases; unmatched bases: 2. Drawing the rest from reference TRBV11-3 and TRBJ2-1, the complete variable domain is EAGVVQSPRYKIIEKKQPVAFWCNPISGHNTLYWYLQNLGQGPELLIRYENEEAVDDSQLPKDRFSAERLKGVDSTLKIQPAELGDSAVYLCASSLRREYNEQFFGPGTRLTVL.